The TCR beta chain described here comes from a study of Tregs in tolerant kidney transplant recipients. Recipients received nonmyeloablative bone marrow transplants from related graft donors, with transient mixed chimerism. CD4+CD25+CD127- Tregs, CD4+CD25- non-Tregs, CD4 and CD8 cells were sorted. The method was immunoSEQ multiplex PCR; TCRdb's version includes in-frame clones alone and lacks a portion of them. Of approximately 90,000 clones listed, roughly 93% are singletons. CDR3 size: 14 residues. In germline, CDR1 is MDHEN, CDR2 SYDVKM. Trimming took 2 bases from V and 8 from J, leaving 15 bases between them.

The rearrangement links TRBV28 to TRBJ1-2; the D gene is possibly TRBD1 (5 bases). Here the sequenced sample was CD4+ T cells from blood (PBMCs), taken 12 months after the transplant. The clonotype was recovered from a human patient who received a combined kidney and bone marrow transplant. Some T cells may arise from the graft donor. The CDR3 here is CASSLQGAVWGYTF. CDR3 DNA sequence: TGTGCCAGCAGTTTACAAGGGGCAGTGTGGGGCTACACCTTC.